This TCR beta chain is drawn from a study of T cells in Graves' hyperthyroidism and ophthalmopathy. This clonotype occurred many times. Its antigen is undetermined. The CDR3 length is 14 residues. Germline CDR1 is SGHAT and CDR2 is FQDESV (reference sequence). V gave up 2 bases and J gave up 6 bases; unmatched junction bases: 1. General study findings and limits: Most thyroid clonotypes with frequency above 0.001 were detected in blood.

Hyperthyroidism of Graves' type that showed no ophthalmopathy progression within 18 months was stable. Thyroid ultrasound and orbital computed tomography, with clinical symptoms and serum thyroxine and TRAb, informed diagnoses. The CDR3 regions of TCR beta were amplified from RNA transcripts. HTBI primers drove first-round RT-PCR of the TCR CDR3. TCRdb re-analysed the multiplex PCR reads in MiXCR, keeping a single row per CDR3 protein. This sample has about 360,000 distinct CDR3 sequences; about 18% occur once, and the top ten carry about 3.7%. Sequencing was carried out using blood. V usage is TRBV11-1 and J usage is TRBJ2-2; 9 bases map to TRBD1. The source is a woman aged 18-30 years with Graves' hyperthyroidism. In DNA, the CDR3 is TGTGCCAGCAGCTTAAGACAGGGGGCCGGGGAGCTGTTTTTT. It specifies CASSLRQGAGELFF.